The 30 T cell receptor beta chains reported below all come from one sample, sequenced in a study of regulatory T cells in long-lasting Graves disease listed by TCRdb under 2021. Per the publication, the time point label means: newly diagnosed GD, antithyroid drugs for less than 3 months. For both TCR sequencing and RNA sequencing, RNA was extracted from PBMCs using TRIzol. To prepare the library, multiplex PCR was applied. Sequencing relied on an Illumina HiSeq 4000. TCR beta libraries were built with iRepertoire HTBI primers and Arm-PCR amplification of CDR3 regions. Starting from the raw public reads, TCRdb applied fastp trimming at Q25, assembled clones with MiXCR and retained in-frame beta chains. One record per CDR3 amino acid sequence lists the most common genes and DNA. For this sample there are under 700,000 distinct CDR3 sequences; roughly 16% appear just once. The ten largest clones capture roughly 25% of the sample.

The sample was also reused in another study, on T cells in Graves' hyperthyroidism and ophthalmopathy.

The material sequenced was peripheral blood mononuclear cells (PBMCs), taken at new diagnosis, from a patient treated with antithyroid drugs. The receptor source for this set is a woman aged 35-65 years with Graves disease. Donor details come from another sample of the same person, matched by shared clones.

The chain couples TRBV7-9 to TRBJ2-3, with TRBD2 identical over 13 bases. The germline V gene has CDR1 SEHNR and CDR2 FQNEAQ (reference sequence). This CDR3 has 18 residues. V shed 5 bases, J shed 1 base, and the junction held 9 bases outside the gene matches. CDR3 region: CASSPTSGGAGGTDTQYF. The CDR3 DNA reads as TGTGCCAGCAGCCCCACTAGCGGGGGGGCGGGAGGCACAGATACGCAGTATTTT.

Here the CDR3 reads CASSQDQWGKVYGYTF. The CDR3 bases are TGTGCCAGCAGCCAAGATCAGTGGGGGAAGGTCTATGGCTACACCTTC. The rearrangement uses TRBV3-1 and TRBJ1-2; tentative D call: TRBD1 (5 bases). The V gene lost 0 bases and the J gene lost 4 bases, with 15 bases spanning the gap. Germline assignment: CDR1 LGHDT and CDR2 YNNKEL (reference sequence). This CDR3 comprises 16 residues.

This clonotype has at least ten counts. V is TRBV11-2 and J is TRBJ2-2; possible D gene TRBD1, 6 bases. Trimming took off 6 bases at V and 0 bases at J, with 14 bases between the two ends. The germline CDR1 and CDR2 sequences are SGHAT and FQNNGV. The CDR3 spans 16 residues. CDR3: CASRVGQLANTGELFF. The CDR3 bases are TGTGCCAGCAGGGTGGGACAACTCGCGAACACCGGGGAGCTGTTTTTT.

This clonotype was counted many times. The chain uses TRBV7-2 and TRBJ2-1; D is unclear. CDR3 size: 15 residues. V shed 2 bases and J shed 0 bases, with 8 bases lying between them. Germline V lookup: CDR1 SGHTA, CDR2 FQGNSA. DNA for the CDR3: TGTGCCAGCAGCTTAAGGCAGATCTCCTACAATGAGCAGTTCTTC. It encodes CASSLRQISYNEQFF.

The chain is built from TRBV5-1 and TRBJ2-1; 8 bases match TRBD1. The CDR3 consists of 15 residues. The J segment lost 8 bases and the V segment lost 3 bases, leaving 10 bases of the junction unmatched. Germline-derived CDR1 and CDR2 are SGHRS and YFSETQ. CDR3 loop: CASSWTDRGRDEQFF. CDR3 coding DNA: TGCGCCAGCAGCTGGACCGACAGGGGAAGGGATGAGCAGTTCTTC. Based on the CDR3 plus reference TRBV5-1 and TRBJ2-1, the full variable domain is KAGVTQTPRYLIKTRGQQVTLSCSPISGHRSVSWYQQTPGQGLQFLFEYFSETQRNKGNFPGRFSGRQFSNSRSEMNVSTLELGDSALYLCASSWTDRGRDEQFFGPGTRLTVL.

This clonotype came up once. It is likely a read error: a sequence one base away is far more abundant. J is TRBJ1-1 and V is TRBV6-1; perhaps TRBD1 as D (6 bases). From germline, CDR1 is MNHNS and CDR2 SASEGT. The ends were cut back, 6 bases at V and 4 bases at J, with 24 bases in the middle. The CDR3 is 17 residues long. The CDR3 spells CASRPVRTAPMITEAFF. The CDR3 DNA reads TGTGCCAGCAGACCAGTCAGGACAGCACCCATGATCACTGAAGCTTTCTTT.

This clonotype showed up many times. The V and J genes are TRBV2 and TRBJ1-2, with D tentatively TRBD1 (6 bases). CDR3 length equals 13 residues. Germline CDR1 is SNHLY and CDR2 is FYNNEI. V was clipped by 3 bases and J by 6 bases, with 11 bases between them. The CDR3 region is CASSEAQGNGYTF. In DNA, the CDR3 is TGTGCCAGCAGTGAGGCCCAGGGGAATGGCTACACCTTC.

This clonotype was observed many times. The chain joins TRBV6-2 or TRBV6-3 to TRBJ1-3; TRBD1 matches 7 bases. Germline V lookup: CDR1 MNHEY, CDR2 SVGEGT. V dropped 6 bases and J dropped 4; count of bases not matched to a gene: 3. The CDR3 covers 13 residues. CDR3 region: CASRRTGGNTIYF. In nucleotides, the CDR3 is TGTGCCAGCAGAAGGACAGGAGGAAACACCATATATTTT.

This clonotype was seen only a few times. The J gene is TRBJ1-1, the V gene TRBV18; D call uncertain. The germline V gene has CDR1 KGHSH and CDR2 LQKENI. There are 15 residues in the CDR3. Trimming removed 4 bases from V and 4 bases from J, with 16 bases in between. In DNA, the CDR3 is TGTGCCAGCTCACTTTCGACGGACCCCGGCACTGAAGCTTTCTTT. It yields the protein CASSLSTDPGTEAFF.

Remarks on this clonotype: A much more abundant neighbour one base away suggests this may be a read error. The conserved final phenylalanine or tryptophan is absent from the CDR3, which likely points to a read error. The genes are TRBV18 and TRBJ2-3; D gene ambiguous. Trimming took off 3 bases at V and 6 bases at J, with 7 bases between the two ends. There are 12 residues in the CDR3. Germline CDR1 KGHSH, CDR2 LQKENI. CDR3 protein: CASSPRQDTQYL. CDR3 bases: TGTGCCAGCTCACCGAGGCAGGATACGCAGTATCTT.

This clonotype appeared many times. The V call is TRBV11-2, the J call TRBJ1-2; 11 nucleotides agree with TRBD1. V lost 7 bases, J lost 0 bases, and 4 bases stayed unmatched. From germline, CDR1 is SGHAT and CDR2 FQNNGV. This CDR3 spans 15 amino acids. The CDR3 bases are TGTGCCAGCACACGGGACAGGGGGACTAACTATGGCTACACCTTC. Translation: CASTRDRGTNYGYTF.

This clonotype has a count of ten or more. The rearrangement links TRBV20-1 to TRBJ2-3; 15 nucleotides agree with TRBD2. Germline V gives CDR1 DFQATT, CDR2 SNEGSKA (reference sequence). This CDR3 is 14 amino acids long. Trimming at V came to 5 bases and at J to 5 bases, leaving 2 bases not matched to a gene. The CDR3 protein is CSAGLAGGGDTQYF. The CDR3 DNA follows: TGCAGTGCTGGACTAGCGGGGGGGGGAGATACGCAGTATTTT.

Worth noting for this clonotype: A much larger clone lies a single base off, so this may be a read error. The rearrangement joins TRBV7-9 to TRBJ2-3, with 9 bases lining up with TRBD2. The CDR3 runs 15 residues. The V gene end was trimmed by 9 bases and the J gene end by 6 bases; junction bases not matched to a gene: 13. The germline gives CDR1 SEHNR, CDR2 FQNEAQ (reference sequence). CDR3 nucleotides: TGTGCCAGGACCCCCCATTTAGCGGGAGCCGATACGCAGTATTTT. Its translation: CARTPHLAGADTQYF.

The rearrangement uses TRBV6-5 and TRBJ1-1, with D perhaps TRBD1 (5 bases). The CDR3 totals 14 residues. Between the trimmed V and J ends, which lost 2 bases and 4 bases, there was a span of 11 bases. The germline V gene has CDR1 MNHEY and CDR2 SVGAGI. CDR3 sequence (DNA): TGTGCCAGCAGTTACAAGGGGACCGGCACTGAAGCTTTCTTT. Translation: CASSYKGTGTEAFF.

Points on this clonotype: The missing conserved phenylalanine or tryptophan at the end of this CDR3 makes a read error likely. The V and J genes are TRBV2 and TRBJ1-6, with D hard to call. There are 16 residues in the CDR3. The germline V gene encodes CDR1 SNHLY and CDR2 FYNNEI. V lost 2 bases to trimming and J lost 0 bases, with 8 bases between them. The CDR3 loop reads CASSEMDFSYNSPLHL. The CDR3 region has the DNA TGTGCCAGCAGTGAAATGGACTTCTCCTATAATTCACCCCTCCACCTT.

This clonotype was observed a handful of times. The chain recombines TRBV10-2 with TRBJ2-3; 10 bases match TRBD1. With V trimmed by 2 bases and J by 3 bases, 2 bases remained unmatched. Per the germline V gene, CDR1 is WSHSY and CDR2 is SAAADI. This CDR3 region has 15 residues. The CDR3 DNA reads as TGCGCCAGCAGTGAGCCGGGACAGGGGACAGATACGCAGTATTTT. Translation: CASSEPGQGTDTQYF.

In its sample, this clonotype was seen a few times. Germline is not matched at one junction end, which may reflect a read error. The chain has TRBV5-8 and TRBJ1-1; weak D call: TRBD1 (5 bases). The CDR3 is 15 amino acids. Germline V lookup: CDR1 SGHTS, CDR2 YDEGEE. This chain's CDR3 is CASRPIPGLYTKAFF. For the CDR3, the DNA is TGTGCCAGCAGGCCTATTCCGGGACTGTACACTAAAGCTTTCTTT. The whole variable domain, remainder taken from reference TRBV5-8 and TRBJ1-1, is EAGVTQSPTHLIKTRGQQATLRCSPISGHTSVYWYQQALGLGLQFLLWYDEGEERNRGNFPPRFSGRQFPNYSSELNVNALELEDSALYLCASRPIPGLYTKAFFGQGTRLTVV.

This clonotype was counted between two and nine times. The V call is TRBV28, the J call TRBJ1-5; 8 nucleotides match TRBD1. The germline CDR1 and CDR2 sequences are MDHEN and SYDVKM. V dropped 6 bases and J dropped 2; count of bases not matched to a gene: 9. The CDR3 is 16 residues long. The DNA of the CDR3 is TGTGCCAGCAGCCATACAGGGGGAGGGGGCAATCAGCCCCAGCATTTT. Protein product: CASSHTGGGGNQPQHF.

The chain combines TRBV6-2 or TRBV6-3 with TRBJ1-5; no firm D call. The germline CDR1 and CDR2 sequences are MNHEY and SVGEGT. This CDR3 contains 15 residues. Trimming took off 0 bases at V and 0 bases at J, with 6 bases between the two ends. DNA of the CDR3: TGTGCCAGCAGTTACTCCGGGCCTAGCAATCAGCCCCAGCATTTT. Translation: CASSYSGPSNQPQHF.

This clonotype has more than one count but fewer than ten. The chain joins TRBV24-1 to TRBJ2-1; no clear D gene. Trimming removed 8 bases at V and 9 bases at J, with 10 bases between. This CDR3 is 11 amino acids long. From germline, CDR1 is KGHDR and CDR2 SFDVKD. The CDR3, as DNA: TGTGCCACCACCTTCCTCGGTGAGCAGTTCTTC. This sequence encodes CATTFLGEQFF.

This clonotype was detected ten times or more. The chain joins TRBV5-5 to TRBJ2-5; D is perhaps TRBD1 (5 bases). This CDR3 spans 15 amino acids. The ends were cut back, 4 bases at V and 1 base at J, with 14 bases in the middle. Germline loops: CDR1 SGHKS, CDR2 YYEKEE (reference sequence). In DNA form, the CDR3 reads TGTGCCAGCAGCAACCCGTGGCAGGGCCAAGAGACCCAGTACTTC. Protein sequence: CASSNPWQGQETQYF.

This clonotype was seen many times. The gene calls are TRBV20-1 and TRBJ1-1; D gene unclear. Germline lookup yields CDR1 DFQATT and CDR2 SNEGSKA (reference sequence). The V and J ends lost 6 bases and 1 base respectively, with 6 bases between them. The CDR3 extends over 11 amino acids. DNA for the CDR3: TGCAGTGCCGAGAAGAACACTGAAGCTTTCTTT. Translation: CSAEKNTEAFF.

This clonotype was detected ten times or more. The V and J genes are TRBV2 and TRBJ2-7, with D perhaps matching TRBD1 (5 bases). Looked up from germline, CDR1 is SNHLY and CDR2 is FYNNEI. This CDR3 region has 16 residues. Trimming cost V 3 bases and J 3 bases, with 18 bases left between them. DNA of the CDR3: TGTGCCAGCAGTGATGATGGGGCGCTCCCCCTCTACGAGCAGTACTTC. As protein: CASSDDGALPLYEQYF.

This clonotype appeared many times. J is TRBJ2-5 and V is TRBV9, with 10 bases matching TRBD2. The germline V gene has CDR1 SGDLS and CDR2 YYNGEE. This CDR3 is built from 14 residues. J lost 5 bases, V lost 6 bases, and 7 bases had no gene match. CDR3 protein: CASTSSGGAETQYF. CDR3 sequence (DNA): TGTGCCAGCACTTCGAGCGGGGGGGCCGAGACCCAGTACTTC. The entire variable domain, with the rest obtained from reference TRBV9 and TRBJ2-5, is as follows: DSGVTQTPKHLITATGQRVTLRCSPRSGDLSVYWYQQSLDQGLQFLIQYYNGEERAKGNILERFSAQQFPDLHSELNLSSLELGDSALYFCASTSSGGAETQYFGPGTRLLVL.

The V call is TRBV18, the J call TRBJ2-1; D is tentatively TRBD1 or TRBD2 (5 bases each). This CDR3 region has 14 residues. Germline loops: CDR1 KGHSH, CDR2 LQKENI. Deletions cut 10 bases from V and 1 base from J, with 14 bases between. CDR3: CATHEGPSYNEQFF. CDR3 nucleotides: TGTGCCACTCATGAGGGGCCGTCCTACAATGAGCAGTTCTTC.

On this clonotype: Since a far larger clone is one base different, this is likely a read error. The J gene is TRBJ1-5, the V gene TRBV27; TRBD1 matches 12 bases. There are 19 residues in the CDR3. CDR1 is MNHEY and CDR2 is SMNVEV in the germline V gene (reference sequence). The J segment lost 2 bases and the V segment lost 2 bases, leaving 10 bases of the junction unmatched. The CDR3 protein is CASSLSRDRGLSGNQPQHF. DNA for the CDR3: TGTGCCAGCAGTTTAAGCCGGGACAGGGGGCTCAGTGGCAATCAGCCCCAGCATTTT.

The table lists this clonotype with many counts. J is TRBJ1-2 and V is TRBV3-1; 8 nucleotides agree with TRBD1. Losses at the gene ends were 1 base for V and 6 bases for J; bases not matched to a gene: 7. This CDR3 contains 15 residues. Germline V CDR1 and CDR2: LGHDT, YNNKEL (reference sequence). CDR3 protein: CASSQGWTGLDGYTF. CDR3 sequence (DNA): TGTGCCAGCAGCCAAGGGTGGACAGGGTTGGATGGCTACACCTTC.

This clonotype appeared many times. V and J are TRBV7-8 and TRBJ2-7; D is perhaps TRBD1 (6 bases). Per the germline V gene, CDR1 is SGHVS and CDR2 is FQNEAQ. The CDR3 runs 13 residues. V was shortened by 5 bases and J by 2 bases, with 10 bases between the two germline ends. DNA for the CDR3: TGTGCCAGCAGCCTCGACAGGACCTACGAGCAGTACTTC. Translated, it gives CASSLDRTYEQYF.

The CDR3 here is CSVGAPPYEQYF. CDR3 nucleotides: TGCAGCGTTGGGGCCCCTCCCTACGAGCAGTACTTC. The V and J genes are TRBV29-1 and TRBJ2-7; D gene ambiguous. V was clipped by 4 bases and J by 2 bases, with 9 bases between them. CDR1 and CDR2 (germline): SQVTM, ANQGSEA. CDR3 length: 12 amino acids.

This clonotype was found many times. CDR3 in DNA: TGTGCCAGCTCCCCGGGGGGACTAACCTACAATGAGCAGTTCTTC. Amino acids: CASSPGGLTYNEQFF. The V call is TRBV18, the J call TRBJ2-1, with 7 bases aligning to TRBD2. The germline CDR1 and CDR2 sequences are KGHSH and LQKENI. This CDR3 is built from 15 residues. V was pared by 6 bases and J by 2 bases, with 7 bases of the junction left unmatched.